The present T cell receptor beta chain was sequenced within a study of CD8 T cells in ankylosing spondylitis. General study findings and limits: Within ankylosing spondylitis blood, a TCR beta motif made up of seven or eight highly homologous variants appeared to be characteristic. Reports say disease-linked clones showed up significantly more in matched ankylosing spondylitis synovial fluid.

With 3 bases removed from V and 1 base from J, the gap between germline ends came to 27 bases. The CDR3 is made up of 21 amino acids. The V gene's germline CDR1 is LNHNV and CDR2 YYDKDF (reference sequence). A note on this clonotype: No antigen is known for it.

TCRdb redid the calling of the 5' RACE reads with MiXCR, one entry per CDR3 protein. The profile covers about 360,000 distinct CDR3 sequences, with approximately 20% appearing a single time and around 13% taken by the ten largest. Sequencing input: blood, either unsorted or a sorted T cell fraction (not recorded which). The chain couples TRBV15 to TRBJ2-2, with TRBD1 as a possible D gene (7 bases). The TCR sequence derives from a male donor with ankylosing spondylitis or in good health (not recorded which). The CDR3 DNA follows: TGTGCCACCAGCAGGGGACTGGGACAGCCTATTCCTCACAAGAACACCGGGGAGCTGTTTTTT. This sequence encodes CATSRGLGQPIPHKNTGELFF.